These 7 T cell receptor beta chains share one sample of origin, sequenced in a study of blood T cell repertoires in COVID-19. TCRdb's copy holds only in-frame clones and misses some; the assay was immunoSEQ multiplex PCR. The sample has about 180,000 clones, 85% seen once. The specimen was peripheral blood. These receptor sequences come from a person aged 70 to 80 with COVID-19, enrolled during active disease.

This chain connects TRBV7-2 to TRBJ2-1; D might be TRBD1 (6 bases). Trimming stripped 4 bases from V and 7 bases from J, with 8 bases between. The V gene's germline CDR1 is SGHTA and CDR2 FQGNSA. The CDR3 consists of 12 residues. The CDR3 reads CASSSQGNEQFF. In nucleotides, the CDR3 is TGTGCCAGCAGCTCCCAGGGGAATGAGCAGTTCTTC.

The rearrangement links TRBV7-9 to TRBJ2-2, with D perhaps matching TRBD1 (5 bases). CDR1 and CDR2 from the germline V gene are SEHNR and FQNEAQ (reference sequence). Trimming removed 0 bases at V and 2 bases at J, with 7 bases between. There are 15 residues in the CDR3. In DNA form, the CDR3 reads TGTGCCAGCAGCTTAGCGGGGCACAACACCGGGGAGCTGTTTTTT. This gives the protein CASSLAGHNTGELFF.

This chain joins TRBV27 and TRBJ1-2; a possible D gene is TRBD1 (6 bases). This CDR3 is built from 15 residues. Germline CDR1 reads MNHEY; CDR2 reads SMNVEV (reference sequence). Trimming stripped 5 bases from V and 7 bases from J, with 20 bases between. Written as DNA, the CDR3 is TGTGCCAGCAGTACGGACAGAGAGCTAATCTCTGGCTACACCTTC. Residues: CASSTDRELISGYTF.

The chain joins TRBV7-2 to TRBJ1-5; 7 nucleotides agree with TRBD1. The CDR3 covers 15 residues. Germline trimming cut 1 base from V and 6 bases from J; bases unmatched to any gene: 6. Per germline, CDR1 SGHTA and CDR2 FQGNSA. CDR3 nucleotides: TGTGCCAGCAGCTTAGTCGAGGGGGCGGGTCAGCCCCAGCATTTT. It specifies CASSLVEGAGQPQHF.

This clone came up once. V and J are TRBV2 and TRBJ2-7; 8 nucleotides align to TRBD2. Germline loops: CDR1 SNHLY, CDR2 FYNNEI. CDR3 length: 13 residues. The V segment lost 5 bases and the J segment 2 bases; nucleotides outside the gene matches: 2. In DNA, the CDR3 is TGTGCCAGCAGTAGCGGGAGAACCTACGAGCAGTACTTC. Its protein is CASSSGRTYEQYF. Based on the CDR3 plus reference TRBV2 and TRBJ2-7, the full variable domain is EPEVTQTPSHQVTQMGQEVILRCVPISNHLYFYWYRQILGQKVEFLVSFYNNEISEKSEIFDDQFSVERPDGSNFTLKIRSTKLEDSAMYFCASSSGRTYEQYFGPGTRLTVT.

This chain joins TRBV9 and TRBJ2-1; possibly TRBD2 for D (5 bases). Trimming took off 0 bases at V and 5 bases at J, with 18 bases between the two ends. From germline, CDR1 is SGDLS and CDR2 YYNGEE. This CDR3 has 17 residues. CDR3 sequence reads: CASSVDIAKNLNNEQFF. The DNA for the CDR3 is TGTGCCAGCAGCGTAGATATAGCGAAAAACCTTAACAATGAGCAGTTCTTC.

Only a few counts were recorded for this clone. The chain has TRBV29-1 and TRBJ2-7; D possibly corresponds to TRBD1 (6 bases). This CDR3 is built from 15 residues. Looked up from germline, CDR1 is SQVTM and CDR2 is ANQGSEA. Trimming cost V 2 bases and J 1 base, with 15 bases left between them. CDR3 sequence (DNA): TGCAGCGTTGAATTTGGACAGCGAGAATCCTACGAGCAGTACTTC. Residues: CSVEFGQRESYEQYF.